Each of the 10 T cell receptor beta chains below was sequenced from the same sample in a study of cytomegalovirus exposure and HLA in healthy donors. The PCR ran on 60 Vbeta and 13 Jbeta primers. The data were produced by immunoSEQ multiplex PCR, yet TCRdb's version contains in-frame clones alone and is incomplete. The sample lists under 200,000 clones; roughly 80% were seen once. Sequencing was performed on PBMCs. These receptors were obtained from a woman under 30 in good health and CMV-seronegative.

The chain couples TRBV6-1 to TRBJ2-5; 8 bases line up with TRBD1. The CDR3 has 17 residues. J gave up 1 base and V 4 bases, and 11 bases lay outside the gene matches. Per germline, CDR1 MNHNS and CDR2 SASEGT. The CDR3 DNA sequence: TGTGCCAGCAGTGCCAGATGGACAGGGATTGGCCAAGAGACCCAGTACTTC. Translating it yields CASSARWTGIGQETQYF.

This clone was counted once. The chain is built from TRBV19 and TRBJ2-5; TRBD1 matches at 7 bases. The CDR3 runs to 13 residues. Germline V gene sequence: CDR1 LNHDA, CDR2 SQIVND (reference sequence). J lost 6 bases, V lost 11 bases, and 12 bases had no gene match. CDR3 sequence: CAQKTRGPKTQYF. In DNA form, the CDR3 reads TGTGCCCAGAAAACTAGGGGGCCAAAGACCCAGTACTTC.

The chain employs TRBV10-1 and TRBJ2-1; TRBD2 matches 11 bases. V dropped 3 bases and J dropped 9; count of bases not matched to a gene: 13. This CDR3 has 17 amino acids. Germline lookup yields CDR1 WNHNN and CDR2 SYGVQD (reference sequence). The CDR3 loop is CASSDGSGLAGGVEQFF. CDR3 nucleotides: TGCGCCAGCAGTGATGGGTCGGGGCTAGCGGGAGGAGTTGAGCAGTTCTTC.

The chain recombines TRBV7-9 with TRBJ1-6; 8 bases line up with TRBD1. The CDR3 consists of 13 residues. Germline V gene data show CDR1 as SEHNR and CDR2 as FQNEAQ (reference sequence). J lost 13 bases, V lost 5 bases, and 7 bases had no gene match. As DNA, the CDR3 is TGTGCCAGCAGCCTTGGACAGGGAGGCCCCCTCCACTTT. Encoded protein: CASSLGQGGPLHF. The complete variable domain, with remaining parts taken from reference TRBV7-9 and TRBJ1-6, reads DTGVSQNPRHKITKRGQNVTFRCDPISEHNRLYWYRQTLGQGPEFLTYFQNEAQLEKSRLLSDRFSAERPKGSFSTLEIQRTEQGDSAMYLCASSLGQGGPLHFGNGTRLTVT.

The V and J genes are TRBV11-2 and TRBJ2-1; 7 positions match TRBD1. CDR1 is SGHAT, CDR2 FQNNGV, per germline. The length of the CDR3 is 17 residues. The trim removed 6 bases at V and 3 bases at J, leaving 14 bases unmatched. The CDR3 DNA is TGTGCCAGCAGTCTATCCTACGACAGGGCCAGCTACAATGAGCAGTTCTTC. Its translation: CASSLSYDRASYNEQFF.

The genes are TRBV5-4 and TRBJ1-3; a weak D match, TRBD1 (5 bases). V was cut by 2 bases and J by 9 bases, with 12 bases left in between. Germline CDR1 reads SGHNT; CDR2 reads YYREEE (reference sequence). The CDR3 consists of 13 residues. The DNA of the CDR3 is TGTGCCAGCAGCTTCCAGGGCCTGGCCACCATATATTTT. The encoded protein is CASSFQGLATIYF.

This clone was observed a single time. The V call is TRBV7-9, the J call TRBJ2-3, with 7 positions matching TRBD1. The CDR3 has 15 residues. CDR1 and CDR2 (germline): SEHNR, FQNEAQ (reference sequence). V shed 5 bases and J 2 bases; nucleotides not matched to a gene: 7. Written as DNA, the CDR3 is TGTGCCAGCAGCCAGGGACAGATTTTCACAGATACGCAGTATTTT. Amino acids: CASSQGQIFTDTQYF.

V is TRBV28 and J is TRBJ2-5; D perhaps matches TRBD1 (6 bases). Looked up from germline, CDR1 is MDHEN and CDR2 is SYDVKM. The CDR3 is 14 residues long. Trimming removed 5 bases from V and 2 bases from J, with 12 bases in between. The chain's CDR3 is CASSPGAGQETQYF. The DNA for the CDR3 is TGTGCCAGCAGTCCAGGGGCCGGACAAGAGACCCAGTACTTC. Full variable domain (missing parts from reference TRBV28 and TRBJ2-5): DVKVTQSSRYLVKRTGEKVFLECVQDMDHENMFWYRQDPGLGLRLIYFSYDVKMKEKGDIPEGYSVSREKKERFSLILESASTNQTSMYLCASSPGAGQETQYFGPGTRLLVL.

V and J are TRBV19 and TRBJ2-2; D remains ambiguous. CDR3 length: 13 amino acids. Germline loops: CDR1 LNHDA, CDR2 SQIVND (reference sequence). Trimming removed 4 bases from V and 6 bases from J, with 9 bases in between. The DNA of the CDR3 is TGTGCCAGTAGTACCCCGTTTTCCGGGGAGCTGTTTTTT. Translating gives CASSTPFSGELFF.

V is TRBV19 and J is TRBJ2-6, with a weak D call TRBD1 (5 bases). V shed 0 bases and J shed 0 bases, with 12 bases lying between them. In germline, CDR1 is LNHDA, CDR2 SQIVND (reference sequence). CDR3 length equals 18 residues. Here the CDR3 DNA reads TGTGCCAGTAGTATAGATGACAGCGTTTTCTCTGGGGCCAACGTCCTGACTTTC. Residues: CASSIDDSVFSGANVLTF.